This T cell receptor beta chain was captured by sequencing in a study of T cells after yellow fever vaccination. Study-level information: For low cell numbers, libraries were made with SMART-Seq v4 Ultra Low Input.

Germline loops: CDR1 LNHNV, CDR2 YYDKDF (reference sequence). This CDR3 has 15 residues. V was shortened by 0 bases and J by 1 base, with 10 bases between the two germline ends. Study results and caveats: Contamination by abundant bulk-population clonotypes could be present in FACS-sorted repertoires.

This clonotype was counted ten times or more. The antigen is not known. TCRdb reprocessed the 5' RACE reads with MiXCR, giving one entry per CDR3 protein. The profile covers around 590,000 distinct CDR3 sequences, with 12% appearing a single time and about 15% taken by the ten largest. The chain links TRBV15 to TRBJ2-7; the D is unclear. The material sequenced was PBMCs, taken on the day of the yellow fever booster vaccination. The origin of this receptor is a man aged 25 to 45 who received the YFV17D yellow fever vaccine. CDR3 coding DNA: TGTGCCACCAGCAGAGATCGGCTCCGTTCCTACGAGCAGTACTTC. This codes for CATSRDRLRSYEQYF.